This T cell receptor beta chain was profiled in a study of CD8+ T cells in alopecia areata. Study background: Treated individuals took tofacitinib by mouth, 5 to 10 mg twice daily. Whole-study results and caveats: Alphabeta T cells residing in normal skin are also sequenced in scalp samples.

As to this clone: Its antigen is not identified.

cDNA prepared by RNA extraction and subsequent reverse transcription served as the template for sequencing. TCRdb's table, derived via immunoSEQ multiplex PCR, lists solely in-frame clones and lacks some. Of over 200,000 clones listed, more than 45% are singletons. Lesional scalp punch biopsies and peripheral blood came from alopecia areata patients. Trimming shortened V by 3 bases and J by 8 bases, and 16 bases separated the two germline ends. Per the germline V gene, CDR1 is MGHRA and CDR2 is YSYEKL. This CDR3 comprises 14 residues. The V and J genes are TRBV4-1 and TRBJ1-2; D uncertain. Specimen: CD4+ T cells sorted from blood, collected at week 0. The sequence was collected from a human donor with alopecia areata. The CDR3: CASSQPARRRGYTF. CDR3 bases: TGCGCCAGCAGCCAGCCTGCCCGACGCCGGGGCTACACCTTC.